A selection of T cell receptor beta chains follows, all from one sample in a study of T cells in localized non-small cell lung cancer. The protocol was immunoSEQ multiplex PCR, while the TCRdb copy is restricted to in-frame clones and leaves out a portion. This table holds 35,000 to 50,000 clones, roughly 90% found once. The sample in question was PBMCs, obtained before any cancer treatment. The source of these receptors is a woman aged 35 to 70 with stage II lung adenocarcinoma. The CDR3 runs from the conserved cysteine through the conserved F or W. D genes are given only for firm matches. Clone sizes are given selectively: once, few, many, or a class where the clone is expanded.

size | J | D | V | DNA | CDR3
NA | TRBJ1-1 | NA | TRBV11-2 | TGTGCCAGCAGCTTAGTCTCCGGTCTGGGGACTGAAGCTTTCTTT | CASSLVSGLGTEAFF
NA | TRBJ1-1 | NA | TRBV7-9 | TGTGCCAGCAGTTTAACGGGGGGCATGAACACTGAAGCTTTCTTT | CASSLTGGMNTEAFF
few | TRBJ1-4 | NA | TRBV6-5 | TGTGCCAGGCACCGGGACGATAATGAAAAACTGTTTTTT | CARHRDDNEKLFF
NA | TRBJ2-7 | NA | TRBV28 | TGTGCCAGCAGAGGACAGATAAGCTCCTACGAGCAGTACTTC | CASRGQISSYEQYF
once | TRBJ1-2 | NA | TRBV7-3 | TGTGCCAGCAGCTTAACCCCGGGCTTTGGCTACACCTTC | CASSLTPGFGYTF
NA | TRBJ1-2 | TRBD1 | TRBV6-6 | TGTGCCAGCAGTTATGGACAGGAGTATGGCTACACCTTC | CASSYGQEYGYTF
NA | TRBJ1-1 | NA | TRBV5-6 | TGTGCCAGCAGCTTGCAGTGGACAGCAAACACTGAAGCTTTCTTT | CASSLQWTANTEAFF
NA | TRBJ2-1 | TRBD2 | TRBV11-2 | TGTGCCAGCTCGCGGCGGGAGGGGTCCCATGAGCAGTTCTTC | CASSRREGSHEQFF
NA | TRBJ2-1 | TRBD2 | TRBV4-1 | TGCGCCAGCAGCCAAGGGGAGGGTACCAATGAGCAGTTCTTC | CASSQGEGTNEQFF
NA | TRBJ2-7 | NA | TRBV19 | TGTGCCAGTAGTATGAGCGGAACACTCTACGAGCAGTACTTC | CASSMSGTLYEQYF
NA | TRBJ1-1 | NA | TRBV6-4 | TGTGCCAGCAGCTTCCAGGCAGAGGCCACTGAAGCTTTCTTT | CASSFQAEATEAFF
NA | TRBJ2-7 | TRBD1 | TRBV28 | TGTGCCAGCAGTTTTGGGGGACCGGGGGACAGGGTATACGAGCAGTACTTC | CASSFGGPGDRVYEQYF
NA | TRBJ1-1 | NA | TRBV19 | TGTGCCAGTAGTAATCCCCACAGTTTAGTGGGGGCTTTCTTT | CASSNPHSLVGAFF
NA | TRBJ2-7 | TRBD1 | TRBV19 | TGTGCCAGTAGTGTCCAGGGGGCACCGCTCTCCTACGAGCAGTACTTC | CASSVQGAPLSYEQYF
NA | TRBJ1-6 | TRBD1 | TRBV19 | TGTGCCAGTAGGGCCCGGACAGGGGGAGAATCACCCCTCCACTTT | CASRARTGGESPLHF
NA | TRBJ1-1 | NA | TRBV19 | TGTGCCAGTAGTATAACAGAGAACACTGAAGCTTTCTTT | CASSITENTEAFF
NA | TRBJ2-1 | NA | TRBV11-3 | TGTGCCAGCAGCTTAGGAGGGCCACGCTACAATGAGCAGTTCTTC | CASSLGGPRYNEQFF
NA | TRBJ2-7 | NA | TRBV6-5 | TGTGCCAGCAGGTCCGACAGTGACGAGCAGTACTTC | CASRSDSDEQYF
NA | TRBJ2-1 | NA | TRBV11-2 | TGTGCCAGCAGCAGACCCGGGACTGGTAATGAGCAGTTCTTC | CASSRPGTGNEQFF
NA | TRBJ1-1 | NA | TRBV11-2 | TGTGCCAGCAGCTTTTTCAGCCAGGGCGGGAACACTGAAGCTTTCTTT | CASSFFSQGGNTEAFF
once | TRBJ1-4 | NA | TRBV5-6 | TGTGCCAGCAGCTTGGTAGGACAGCGAGAAAAACTGTTTTTT | CASSLVGQREKLFF
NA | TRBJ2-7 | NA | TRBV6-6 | TGTGCCAGCAGTTACGGGGGATTCTCCTACGAGCAGTACTTC | CASSYGGFSYEQYF
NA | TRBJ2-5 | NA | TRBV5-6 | TGTGCCAGCAGCTTCGGAGAGACCCAGTACTTC | CASSFGETQYF
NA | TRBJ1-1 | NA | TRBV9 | TGTGCCAGCAGCGTCGCACCGGGTGATTTCGGGGCCCCTTTGAAAGCTTTCTTT | CASSVAPGDFGAPLKAFF
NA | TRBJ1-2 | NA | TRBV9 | TGTGCCAGCAGTGATACTCGGAAGCTCTATGGCTACACCTTC | CASSDTRKLYGYTF
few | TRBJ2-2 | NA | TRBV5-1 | TGCGCCAGCAGCTTAGGACAGCTACACACCGGGGAGCTGTTTTTT | CASSLGQLHTGELFF
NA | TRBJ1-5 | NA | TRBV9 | TGTGCCAGCAGCGTAGGCTGGGCCAATCAGCCCCAGCATTTT | CASSVGWANQPQHF
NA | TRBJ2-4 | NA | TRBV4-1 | TGCGCCAGCAGCCAAGTGGGGGTAGCCAAAAACATTCAGTACTTC | CASSQVGVAKNIQYF
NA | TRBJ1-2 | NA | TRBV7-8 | TGTGCCAGCAGCTTAGCGCAATTCCTCAGGCGAGACAACTATGGCTACACCTTC | CASSLAQFLRRDNYGYTF
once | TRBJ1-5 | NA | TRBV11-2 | TGTGCCAGCAGTCAAGAGAGGGGTCAGCCCCAGCATTTT | CASSQERGQPQHF
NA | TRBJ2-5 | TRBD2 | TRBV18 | TGTGCCAGCTCACCGCGAACTAGCGCTGAAGAGACCCAGTACTTC | CASSPRTSAEETQYF
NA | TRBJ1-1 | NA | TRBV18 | TGTGCCAGCTCACCGAACACTGAAGCTTTCTTT | CASSPNTEAFF
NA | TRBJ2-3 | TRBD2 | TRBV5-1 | TGCGCCAGCAGTTCCCGGGAGGCGCCGGATACGCAGTATTTT | CASSSREAPDTQYF
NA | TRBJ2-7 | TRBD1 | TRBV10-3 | TGTGCCATCAGCAAAGACAGGGGGCCCTACGAGCAGTACTTC | CAISKDRGPYEQYF
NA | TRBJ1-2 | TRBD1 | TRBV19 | TGTGCCAGTATCCCCACCGGGACAGGGGCCTTAAACTATGGCTACACCTTC | CASIPTGTGALNYGYTF
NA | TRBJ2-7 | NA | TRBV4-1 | TGCGCCAGCAGCCAAGATAGAACGAGAGGTCACGAGCAGTACTTC | CASSQDRTRGHEQYF
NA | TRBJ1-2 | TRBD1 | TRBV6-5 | TGTGCCAGCAGACCGGACAGGGACTCCTACTATGGCTACACCTTC | CASRPDRDSYYGYTF
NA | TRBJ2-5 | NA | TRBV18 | TGTGCCAGCTCACCGAGGCAGGGAGAAGAGACCCAGTACTTC | CASSPRQGEETQYF
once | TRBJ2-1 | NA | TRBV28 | TGTGCCAGCAGTTTATCGGCCTATGAGCAGTTCTTC | CASSLSAYEQFF
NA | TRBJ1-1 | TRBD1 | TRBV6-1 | TGTGCCAGCAGTGAAGAGGGGGCTTTCACTGAAGCTTTCTTT | CASSEEGAFTEAFF
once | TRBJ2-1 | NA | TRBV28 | TGTGCCAGCAGTTTACCAGGACCCTACAATGAGCAGTTCTTC | CASSLPGPYNEQFF
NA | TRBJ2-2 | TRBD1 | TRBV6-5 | TGTGCCAGCAGCCTATGGGGGACAGGGTCCGGGGAGCTGTTTTTT | CASSLWGTGSGELFF
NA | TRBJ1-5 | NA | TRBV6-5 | TGTGCCAGCAGTTACGGCGCCTTTACGGGCAATCAGCCCCAGCATTTT | CASSYGAFTGNQPQHF
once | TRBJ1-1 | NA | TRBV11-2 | TGTGCCAGCAGAAACCTCATGAACACTGAAGCTTTCTTT | CASRNLMNTEAFF